This entry describes one TCR beta chain. This receptor's antigen is unknown. The record has no base qualities; no much larger clone is one base away. The entry originates in a study of blood T cell repertoires in COVID-19 (dated by TCRdb to 2018 to 2020). Background for the entire study: Samples covering the acute and convalescent phases of COVID-19 were provided by collaborators in the United States, Italy and Spain. The material from the prospective study consisted of cDNA or gDNA derived from T cells, B-cell-depleted T cells, or PBMCs. Deeply sampled blood TCRbeta repertoires from subjects exposed to, actively infected with, or recovered from COVID-19 were included in the dataset. The repertoires were made available in a free public database intended to serve as a resource for research on the immune response to SARS-CoV-2. The samples were drawn from two sources: the first 160 participants of the ongoing ImmuneRACE study, and 1,200 or so subjects contributed by 6 global collaborators. Sample metadata almost always included a de-identified subject ID, COVID-19 status, age in years and sex. Where available, HLA class I and class II types were taken from metadata supplied by the sample provider and were not determined by assay-based typing.

The immunoSEQ Assay, a bias-controlled multiplex PCR, was used to amplify TCRbeta CDR3 regions from genomic DNA. Per the source publication's procedure: Nucleated cell counts per sample were estimated from amplification of reference gene primers within the assay. To quantify the absolute abundance of each unique TCRbeta CDR3 rearrangement, sequence reads were collapsed and filtered. For each sample, productive Simpson clonality was calculated as the square root of Simpson's diversity index over productive rearrangements. Drawn from immuneACCESS, this table holds only the in-frame rearrangements with V and J called that TCRdb kept. Clones are partly lost; checked studies trace under half to an unresolved V gene and leave the rest unexplained. That table is the source of V, J and clone size, and D and trimming were worked out from the DNA. The sample table shows about 70,000 clones, and around 80% are seen once. The top ten hold approximately 29% of the sample.

Whole blood was collected in K2EDTA tubes by collaborating institutions according to the institutions' own protocols. For TCRbeta analysis, collaborators shipped samples in one of three forms: frozen whole blood, isolated PBMCs, or DNA extracted from either of those sample types. What the study reported, not specific to this receptor: The amount of clinical and demographic metadata varied by source and participant and was provided uncurated.

What was sequenced was peripheral blood. The source is a woman of 80 years or more with active or convalescent COVID-19.

CDR3 protein: CASSQAPGLAEQETQYF. DNA sequence: TGCGCCAGCAGCCAGGCACCGGGACTAGCGGAGCAAGAGACCCAGTACTTC. This chain joins TRBV4-1 to TRBJ2-5; 11 nucleotides in the junction match TRBD2. There are 17 amino acids in the CDR3, from cysteine to phenylalanine inclusive. Only CDR3 DNA remains: 51 bases, in frame from the first base. Clipping removes 3 bases from V and 2 bases from J, with 8 as the unmatched junction base count. CDR1 and CDR2 are drawn from the germline V gene: MGHRA, YSYEKL.